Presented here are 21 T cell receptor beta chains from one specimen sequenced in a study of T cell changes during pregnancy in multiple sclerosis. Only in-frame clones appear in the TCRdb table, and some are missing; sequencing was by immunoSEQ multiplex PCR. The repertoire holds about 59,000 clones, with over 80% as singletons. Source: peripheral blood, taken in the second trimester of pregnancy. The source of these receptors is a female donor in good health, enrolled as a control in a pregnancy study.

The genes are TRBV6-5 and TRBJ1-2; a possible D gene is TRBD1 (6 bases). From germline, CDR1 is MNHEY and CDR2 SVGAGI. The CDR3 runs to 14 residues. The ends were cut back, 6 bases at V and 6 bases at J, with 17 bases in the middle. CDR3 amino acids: CASRETGTGNGYTF. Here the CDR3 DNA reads TGTGCCAGCAGGGAGACAGGAACCGGCAATGGCTACACCTTC.

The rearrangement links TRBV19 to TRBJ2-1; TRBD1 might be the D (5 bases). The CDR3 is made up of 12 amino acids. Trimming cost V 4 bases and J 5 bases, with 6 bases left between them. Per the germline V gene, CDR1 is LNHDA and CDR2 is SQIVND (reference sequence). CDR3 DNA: TGTGCCAGTAGTACGACAGACAATGAGCAGTTCTTC. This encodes CASSTTDNEQFF.

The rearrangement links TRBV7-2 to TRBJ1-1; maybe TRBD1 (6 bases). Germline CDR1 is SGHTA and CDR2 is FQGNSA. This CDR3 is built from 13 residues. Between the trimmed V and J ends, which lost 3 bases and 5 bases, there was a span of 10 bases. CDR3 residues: CASSLDSLTEAFF. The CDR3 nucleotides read TGTGCCAGCAGCTTGGACAGTTTAACTGAAGCTTTCTTT.

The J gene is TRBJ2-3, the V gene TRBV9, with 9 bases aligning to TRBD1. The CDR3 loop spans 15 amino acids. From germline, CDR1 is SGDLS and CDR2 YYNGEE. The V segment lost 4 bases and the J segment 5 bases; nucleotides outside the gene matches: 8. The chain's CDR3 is CASSTHRGRVDTQYF. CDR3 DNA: TGTGCCAGCAGCACCCACAGGGGGCGCGTAGATACGCAGTATTTT.

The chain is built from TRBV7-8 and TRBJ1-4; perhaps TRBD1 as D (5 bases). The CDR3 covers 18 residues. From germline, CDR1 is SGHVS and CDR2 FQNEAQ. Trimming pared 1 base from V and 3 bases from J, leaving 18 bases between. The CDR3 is CASSLGRAPDRANEKLFF. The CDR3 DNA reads TGTGCCAGCAGCTTAGGCAGGGCCCCGGACCGGGCTAATGAAAAACTGTTTTTT. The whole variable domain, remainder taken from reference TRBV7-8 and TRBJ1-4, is GAGVSQSPRYKVAKRGQDVALRCDPISGHVSLFWYQQALGQGPEFLTYFQNEAQLDKSGLPSDRFFAERPEGSVSTLKIQRTQQEDSAVYLCASSLGRAPDRANEKLFFGSGTQLSVL.

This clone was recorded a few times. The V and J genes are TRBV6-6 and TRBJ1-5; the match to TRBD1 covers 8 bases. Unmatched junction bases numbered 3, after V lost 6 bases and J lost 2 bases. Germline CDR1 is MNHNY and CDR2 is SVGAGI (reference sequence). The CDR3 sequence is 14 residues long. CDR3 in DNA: TGTGCCAGCAGCCCGGGACAGGGCAATCAGCCCCAGCATTTT. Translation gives CASSPGQGNQPQHF.

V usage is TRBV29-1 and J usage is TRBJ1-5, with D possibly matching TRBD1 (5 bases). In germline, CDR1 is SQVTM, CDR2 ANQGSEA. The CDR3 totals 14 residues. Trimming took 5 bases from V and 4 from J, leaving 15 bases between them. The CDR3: CSVTISRGNQPQHF. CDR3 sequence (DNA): TGCAGCGTTACCATAAGCCGGGGGAATCAGCCCCAGCATTTT. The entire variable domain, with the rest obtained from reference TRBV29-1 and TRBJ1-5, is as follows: SAVISQKPSRDICQRGTSLTIQCQVDSQVTMMFWYRQQPGQSLTLIATANQGSEATYESGFVIDKFPISRPNLTFSTLTVSNMSPEDSSIYLCSVTISRGNQPQHFGDGTRLSIL.

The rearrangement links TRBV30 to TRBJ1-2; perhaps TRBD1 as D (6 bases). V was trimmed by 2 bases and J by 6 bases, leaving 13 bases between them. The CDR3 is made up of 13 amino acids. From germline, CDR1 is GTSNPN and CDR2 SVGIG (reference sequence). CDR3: CAWSSSGGDGYTF. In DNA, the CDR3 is TGTGCCTGGAGTTCCTCGGGGGGCGATGGCTACACCTTC.

DNA for the CDR3: TGTGCCACCAGCAGAGTTAGCGGGAGGGCAGATACGCAGTATTTT. This codes for CATSRVSGRADTQYF. The gene calls are TRBV15 and TRBJ2-3, with TRBD2 matching 11 bases. Germline CDR1 is LNHNV and CDR2 is YYDKDF (reference sequence). The CDR3 runs to 15 residues. With 1 base clipped from V and 4 bases from J, the junction kept 1 base outside the gene matches.

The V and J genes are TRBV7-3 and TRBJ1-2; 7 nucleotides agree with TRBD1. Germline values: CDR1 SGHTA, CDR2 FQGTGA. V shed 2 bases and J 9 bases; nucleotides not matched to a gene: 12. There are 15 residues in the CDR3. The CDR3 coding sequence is TGTGCCAGCAGCTTAGGTGACAGGGAAGACAGCAGCTACACCTTC. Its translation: CASSLGDREDSSYTF.

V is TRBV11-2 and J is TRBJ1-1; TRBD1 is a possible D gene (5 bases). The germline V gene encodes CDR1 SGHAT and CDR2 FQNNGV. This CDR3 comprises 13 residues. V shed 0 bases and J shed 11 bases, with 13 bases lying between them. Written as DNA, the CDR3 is TGTGCCAGCAGCTTAGAATCCGGGGGTTGGGCTTTCTTT. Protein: CASSLESGGWAFF.

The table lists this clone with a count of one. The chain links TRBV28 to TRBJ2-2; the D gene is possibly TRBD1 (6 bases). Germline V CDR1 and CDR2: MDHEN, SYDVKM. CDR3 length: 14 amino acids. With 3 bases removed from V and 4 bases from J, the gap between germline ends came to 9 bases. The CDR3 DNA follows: TGTGCCAGCAGTTTGGACAGTCCCACCGGGGAGCTGTTTTTT. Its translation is CASSLDSPTGELFF.

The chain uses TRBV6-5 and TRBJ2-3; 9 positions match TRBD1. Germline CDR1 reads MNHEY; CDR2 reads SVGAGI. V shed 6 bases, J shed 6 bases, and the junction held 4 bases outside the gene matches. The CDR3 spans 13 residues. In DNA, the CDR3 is TGTGCCAGCAGGGGGACAGGGAGGGATACGCAGTATTTT. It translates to CASRGTGRDTQYF.

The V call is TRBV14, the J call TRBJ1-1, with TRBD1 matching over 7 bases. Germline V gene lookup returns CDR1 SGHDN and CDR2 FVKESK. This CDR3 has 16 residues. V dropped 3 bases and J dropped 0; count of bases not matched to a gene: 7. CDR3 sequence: CASSHPPGGLNTEAFF. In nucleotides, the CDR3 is TGTGCCAGCAGCCACCCCCCAGGGGGATTGAACACTGAAGCTTTCTTT.

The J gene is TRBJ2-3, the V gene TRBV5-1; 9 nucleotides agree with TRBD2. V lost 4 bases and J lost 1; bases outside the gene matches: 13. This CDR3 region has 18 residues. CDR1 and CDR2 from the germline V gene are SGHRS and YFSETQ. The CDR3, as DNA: TGCGCCAGCAGCCGAGGCGCCGGGACTAGCCGGGGCACAGATACGCAGTATTTT. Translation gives CASSRGAGTSRGTDTQYF.

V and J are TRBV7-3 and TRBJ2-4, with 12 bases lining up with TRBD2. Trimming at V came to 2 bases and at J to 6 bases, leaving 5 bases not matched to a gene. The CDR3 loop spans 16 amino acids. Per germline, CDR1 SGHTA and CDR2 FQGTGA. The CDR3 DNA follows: TGTGCCAGCAGCTTAGGACTAGCGGGATTAGGAAACATTCAGTACTTC. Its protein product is CASSLGLAGLGNIQYF.

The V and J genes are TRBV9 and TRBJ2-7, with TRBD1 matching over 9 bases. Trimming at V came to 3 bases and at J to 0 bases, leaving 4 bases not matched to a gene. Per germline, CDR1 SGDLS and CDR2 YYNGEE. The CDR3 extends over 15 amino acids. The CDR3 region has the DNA TGTGCCAGCAGCGGGAGGACAGGGGACTCCTACGAGCAGTACTTC. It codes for CASSGRTGDSYEQYF. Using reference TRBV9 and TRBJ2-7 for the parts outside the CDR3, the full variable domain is DSGVTQTPKHLITATGQRVTLRCSPRSGDLSVYWYQQSLDQGLQFLIQYYNGEERAKGNILERFSAQQFPDLHSELNLSSLELGDSALYFCASSGRTGDSYEQYFGPGTRLTVT.

The CDR3 coding sequence is TGTGCCAGCAGCCAAGGACAGGGGGCCCGGGGGGAGCAGTTCTTC. The encoded protein is CASSQGQGARGEQFF. The chain employs TRBV14 and TRBJ2-1; TRBD1 matches at 10 bases. The V segment lost 1 base and the J segment 10 bases; nucleotides outside the gene matches: 7. This CDR3 contains 15 residues. Germline CDR1 and CDR2: SGHDN and FVKESK.

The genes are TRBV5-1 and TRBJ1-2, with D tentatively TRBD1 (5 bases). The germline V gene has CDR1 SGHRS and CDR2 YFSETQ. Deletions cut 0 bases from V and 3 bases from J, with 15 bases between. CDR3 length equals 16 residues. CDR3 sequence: CASSLAGAPGDYGYTF. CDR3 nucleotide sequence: TGCGCCAGCAGCTTGGCCGGGGCACCGGGGGACTATGGCTACACCTTC.

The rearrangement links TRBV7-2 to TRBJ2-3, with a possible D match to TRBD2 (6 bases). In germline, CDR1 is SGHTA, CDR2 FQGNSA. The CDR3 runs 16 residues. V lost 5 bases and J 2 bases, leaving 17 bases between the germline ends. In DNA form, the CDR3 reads TGTGCCAGCAGCACCCGGATGGGCGGGGCCACAGATACGCAGTATTTT. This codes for CASSTRMGGATDTQYF.

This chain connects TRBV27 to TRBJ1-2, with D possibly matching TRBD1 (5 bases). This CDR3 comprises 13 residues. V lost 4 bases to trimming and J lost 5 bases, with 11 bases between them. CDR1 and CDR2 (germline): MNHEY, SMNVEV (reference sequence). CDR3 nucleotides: TGTGCCAGCAGTTCCAGGGTTCTTTATGGCTACACCTTC. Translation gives CASSSRVLYGYTF.